The 20 T cell receptor beta chains given below trace back to one sample, sequenced in a study of cytomegalovirus exposure and HLA in healthy donors. The primer mix had 60 Vbeta and 13 Jbeta primers. Some clones are missing from TCRdb's copy, which holds only in-frame ones; the method was immunoSEQ multiplex PCR. Among about 200,000 clones listed, roughly three quarters were seen once. Material: PBMCs. The receptors derive from a male donor in good health and CMV-seropositive.

Only a few counts were recorded for this clone. The V call is TRBV10-3, the J call TRBJ2-5; 9 nucleotides align to TRBD1. The CDR3 loop spans 14 amino acids. Germline CDR1 reads ENHRY; CDR2 reads SYGVKD. The trim removed 5 bases at V and 5 bases at J, leaving 6 bases unmatched. CDR3 sequence: CAISTTGGGETQYF. Written as DNA, the CDR3 is TGTGCCATCAGTACAACAGGGGGCGGTGAGACCCAGTACTTC.

This clone was picked up a small number of times. The chain recombines TRBV14 with TRBJ2-7, with D perhaps TRBD1 (6 bases). This CDR3 region has 16 residues. CDR1 is SGHDN, CDR2 FVKESK, per germline. V was shortened by 4 bases and J by 3 bases, with 19 bases between the two germline ends. The chain's CDR3 is CASSPLGQTPNYEQYF. CDR3 nucleotides: TGTGCCAGCAGCCCGCTCGGACAGACTCCGAACTACGAGCAGTACTTC.

The CDR3 sequence: CASSVGGDTTGELFF. CDR3 in DNA: TGTGCCAGCAGTGTGGGTGGCGACACCACCGGGGAGCTGTTTTTT. This sequence joins TRBV25-1 and TRBJ2-2; D remains ambiguous. The CDR3 consists of 15 residues. Germline V gene data show CDR1 as MGHDK and CDR2 as SYGVNS. V lost 4 bases to trimming and J lost 4 bases, with 13 bases between them.

There are a few counts of this clone. The J gene is TRBJ2-3, the V gene TRBV19, with 11 bases fitting TRBD2. With 5 bases clipped from V and 8 bases from J, the junction kept 9 bases outside the gene matches. CDR1 and CDR2 from the germline V gene are LNHDA and SQIVND (reference sequence). The CDR3 has 15 residues. The CDR3 protein is CASSELAGGRGTQYF. Here the CDR3 DNA reads TGTGCCAGTAGTGAGCTAGCGGGGGGTCGAGGTACGCAGTATTTT.

The rearrangement joins TRBV5-3 to TRBJ2-1; 7 nucleotides line up with TRBD2. TRBV5-3 is an ORF; its function is uncertain. The CDR3 consists of 17 residues. Losses at the gene ends were 0 bases for V and 0 bases for J; bases not matched to a gene: 6. CDR3: CARSLGLAFGSYNEQFF. CDR3 in DNA: TGTGCCAGAAGCTTGGGACTAGCTTTTGGCTCCTACAATGAGCAGTTCTTC.

This clone was recorded only once. Germline is not matched at one junction end, which may reflect a read error. The chain has TRBV29-1 and TRBJ2-3, with D perhaps TRBD2 (5 bases). The CDR3 has 15 amino acids. Germline CDR1 reads SQVTM; CDR2 reads ANQGSEA. Here the CDR3 DNA reads TGCAACGTTGAAGCTAGTGGACTCCCCACAGATACGCAGTATTTT. It is translated as CNVEASGLPTDTQYF.

This chain connects TRBV20-1 to TRBJ1-1; 9 bases are shared with TRBD1. The CDR3 loop spans 10 amino acids. Trimming removed 5 bases from V and 11 bases from J; junction bases left unmatched: 3. CDR1 is DFQATT and CDR2 is SNEGSKA in the germline V gene (reference sequence). The CDR3: CSAGQGHAFF. CDR3 in DNA: TGCAGTGCTGGACAGGGGCACGCTTTCTTT.

The DNA of the CDR3 is TGTGCCAGCAGCTATGGAGAGGCTGGGGCCAACGTCCTGACTTTC. Translated: CASSYGEAGANVLTF. The chain links TRBV5-6 to TRBJ2-6; D not resolved. Germline-derived CDR1 and CDR2 are SGHDT and YYEEEE. The CDR3 contains 15 residues. V lost 3 bases and J lost 2, with 9 bases in between.

The gene calls are TRBV5-1 and TRBJ1-2; D not resolved. Germline CDR1 SGHRS, CDR2 YFSETQ. V gave up 0 bases and J gave up 2 bases, with 5 bases separating them. The CDR3 consists of 13 residues. In nucleotides, the CDR3 is TGCGCCAGCAGCTTGGACACGAACTATGGCTACACCTTC. Residues: CASSLDTNYGYTF. Full variable domain (missing parts from reference TRBV5-1 and TRBJ1-2): KAGVTQTPRYLIKTRGQQVTLSCSPISGHRSVSWYQQTPGQGLQFLFEYFSETQRNKGNFPGRFSGRQFSNSRSEMNVSTLELGDSALYLCASSLDTNYGYTFGSGTRLTVV.

The rearrangement uses TRBV5-5 and TRBJ1-5; D not resolved. With 3 bases removed from V and 0 bases from J, the gap between germline ends came to 10 bases. This CDR3 has 15 amino acids. Per the germline V gene, CDR1 is SGHKS and CDR2 is YYEKEE (reference sequence). The CDR3 region has the DNA TGTGCCAGCAGCTGGGAAGGACTTAGCAATCAGCCCCAGCATTTT. It translates to CASSWEGLSNQPQHF.

The chain carries TRBV11-1 and TRBJ2-7; D possibly corresponds to TRBD2 (5 bases). The germline V gene has CDR1 SGHAT and CDR2 FQDESV (reference sequence). V was cut by 3 bases and J by 0 bases, with 9 bases left in between. The CDR3 is 14 amino acids. The CDR3 coding sequence is TGTGCCAGCAGCTTTGAGCGGAACTCCTACGAGCAGTACTTC. Its translation is CASSFERNSYEQYF.

The chain recombines TRBV11-3 with TRBJ2-1, with D maybe TRBD1 (5 bases). The germline gives CDR1 SGHNT, CDR2 YENEEA. The CDR3 has 15 residues. The V end lost 5 bases, the J end lost 0 bases, and 11 bases lay between the germline ends. The CDR3 reads CASSQRQSSYNEQFF. CDR3 coding DNA: TGTGCCAGCAGCCAGCGACAGAGCTCCTACAATGAGCAGTTCTTC.

This chain links TRBV11-3 with TRBJ1-4; D unresolved. Germline loops: CDR1 SGHNT, CDR2 YENEEA. V lost 5 bases to trimming and J lost 3 bases, with 7 bases between them. The CDR3 covers 13 residues. CDR3 loop: CASSRGANEKLFF. The CDR3, as DNA: TGTGCCAGCAGCCGCGGGGCTAATGAAAAACTGTTTTTT.

V and J are TRBV28 and TRBJ1-2; 8 bases line up with TRBD1. CDR1 is MDHEN and CDR2 is SYDVKM in the germline V gene. CDR3 length: 15 residues. With 4 bases clipped from V and 5 bases from J, the junction kept 9 bases outside the gene matches. CDR3 amino acids: CASSSPGQEFYGYTF. DNA of the CDR3: TGTGCCAGCAGTTCCCCGGGACAGGAATTTTATGGCTACACCTTC.

The CDR3 region is CASSLVGGYTF. The DNA of the CDR3 is TGTGCCAGCAGCTTAGTCGGGGGCTACACCTTC. The chain is built from TRBV7-9 and TRBJ1-2, with D hard to call. CDR3 length equals 11 residues. The germline V gene encodes CDR1 SEHNR and CDR2 FQNEAQ (reference sequence). V lost 1 base, J lost 8 bases, and 5 bases lay in between.

Comments on this clone: A junction boundary mismatches the germline segment, possibly from a read error. The V gene is TRBV7-9, the J gene TRBJ2-3, with 12 bases fitting TRBD1. This CDR3 is built from 16 residues. Germline loops: CDR1 SEHNR, CDR2 FQNEAQ (reference sequence). CDR3 DNA: TGTTCCAGCAGCTCCGGGACAGGGGGCTTGACAGATACGCAGTATTTT. Translated, it gives CSSSSGTGGLTDTQYF.

This chain links TRBV13 with TRBJ1-1; weak D call: TRBD1 (5 bases). V shed 5 bases and J shed 5 bases, with 18 bases lying between them. The CDR3 sequence is 15 residues long. The germline V gene has CDR1 PRHDT and CDR2 FYEKMQ (reference sequence). Here the CDR3 DNA reads TGTGCCAGCAGCCCCCGTCCCCAGGGAAGGACTGAAGCTTTCTTT. This sequence encodes CASSPRPQGRTEAFF.

The chain carries TRBV2 and TRBJ1-1; D is unresolved. From germline, CDR1 is SNHLY and CDR2 FYNNEI. The CDR3 extends over 15 amino acids. With 11 bases removed from V and 1 base from J, the gap between germline ends came to 20 bases. The CDR3 nucleotides are TGTGCCGGCTCGTCGGCCGTATCTAGGAACACTGAAGCTTTCTTT. This gives the protein CAGSSAVSRNTEAFF.

Written as DNA, the CDR3 is TGTGCCAGCAGTTTATCCGCTTTCGTCGTGGGGACAGGGATCTACAATGAGCAGTTCTTC. Its protein product is CASSLSAFVVGTGIYNEQFF. The genes are TRBV28 and TRBJ2-1, with TRBD1 matching over 9 bases. The germline gives CDR1 MDHEN, CDR2 SYDVKM. V dropped 1 base and J dropped 3; count of bases not matched to a gene: 16. The CDR3 has 20 residues.

The chain is built from TRBV6-5 and TRBJ1-5, with unresolved D. Germline values: CDR1 MNHEY, CDR2 SVGAGI. The length of the CDR3 is 12 residues. V dropped 4 bases and J dropped 5 bases, with 6 bases sitting between them. CDR3 DNA: TGTGCCAGCAGTTCTCAGGATCAGCCCCAGCATTTT. Amino acids: CASSSQDQPQHF.